This record concerns one T cell receptor beta chain sequence. Data came from immunoSEQ multiplex PCR; TCRdb stores just in-frame clones and leaves some out. In the table there are around 300,000 clones, 86% of which are singletons. These data belong to a study of blood T cell repertoires in COVID-19. The sample taken for sequencing was peripheral blood. The receptor's source is a woman between 65 and 79 years old with COVID-19, enrolled during active disease.

The CDR3 region is CASSLGLAVQETQYF. In DNA form, the CDR3 reads TGCGCCAGCAGCTTGGGGCTAGCGGTCCAAGAGACCCAGTACTTC. This chain joins TRBV5-1 and TRBJ2-5; 7 bases line up with TRBD2. This CDR3 contains 15 residues. Trimming removed 0 bases from V and 1 base from J; junction bases left unmatched: 3. CDR1 and CDR2 from the germline V gene are SGHRS and YFSETQ.